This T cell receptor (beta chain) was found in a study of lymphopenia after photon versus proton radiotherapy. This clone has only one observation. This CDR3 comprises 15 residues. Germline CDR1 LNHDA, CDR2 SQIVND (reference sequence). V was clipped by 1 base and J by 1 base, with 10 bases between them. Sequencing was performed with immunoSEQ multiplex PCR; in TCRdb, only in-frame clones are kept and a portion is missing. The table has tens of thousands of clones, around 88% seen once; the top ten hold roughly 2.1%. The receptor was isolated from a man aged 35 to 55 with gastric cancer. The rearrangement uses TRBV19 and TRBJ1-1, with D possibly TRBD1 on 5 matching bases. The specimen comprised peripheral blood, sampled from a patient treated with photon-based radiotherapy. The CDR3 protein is CASSIGGESNTEAFF. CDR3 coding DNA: TGTGCCAGTAGTATAGGAGGGGAATCGAACACTGAAGCTTTCTTT.